These 12 T cell receptor beta chains originate from one sample sequenced in a study of a mutant IDH1 vaccine in newly diagnosed glioma. The time point denotes: week 47, end of study. The investigators gave 300 ug of mutant IDH1 20-mer peptide in each vaccine dose, together with topical imiquimod. Some clones are missing from TCRdb's copy, which holds only in-frame ones; the method was immunoSEQ multiplex PCR. The sample yields about 85,000 clones, 85% to 90% seen once. The antigens for these receptors are not known. The sample in question was PBMCs, obtained from a glioma patient whose treatment included an IDH1 peptide vaccine. Receptor source: a woman aged 50 to 60 with glioma.

The rearrangement uses TRBV5-1 and TRBJ2-3; 7 bases agree with TRBD1. The CDR3 consists of 16 residues. Germline V lookup: CDR1 SGHRS, CDR2 YFSETQ. V shed 4 bases and J 0 bases; nucleotides not matched to a gene: 8. As DNA, the CDR3 is TGCGCCAGCAGCCCCGGGACAGCCTCTAGCACAGATACGCAGTATTTT. It yields the protein CASSPGTASSTDTQYF.

The count of this clone is one. The rearrangement joins TRBV2 to TRBJ1-5; D gene unclear. Germline values: CDR1 SNHLY, CDR2 FYNNEI. With 3 bases removed from V and 0 bases from J, the gap between germline ends came to 9 bases. There are 15 residues in the CDR3. The CDR3 reads CASSEVAYSNQPQHF. The CDR3 DNA reads as TGTGCCAGCAGTGAGGTGGCCTATAGCAATCAGCCCCAGCATTTT.

The chain employs TRBV25-1 and TRBJ2-3; D remains unclear. Germline CDR1 and CDR2: MGHDK and SYGVNS. The CDR3 contains 12 residues. V was clipped by 6 bases and J by 0 bases, with 4 bases between them. The CDR3 nucleotides read TGTGCCAGCAGATATAGCACAGATACGCAGTATTTT. Encoded protein: CASRYSTDTQYF.

A note on this clone: A junction end diverges from the germline sequence, so it may reflect a read error. V usage is TRBV7-7 and J usage is TRBJ2-1; D tentatively fits TRBD1 or TRBD2 (5 bases each). The CDR3 runs to 13 residues. CDR1 and CDR2 (germline): SSHAT, FNYEAQ (reference sequence). The CDR3 sequence is CASSFGTDNEQFF. In DNA form, the CDR3 reads TGTGCTAGCAGCTTCGGGACGGACAATGAGCAGTTCTTC. The whole variable domain, remainder taken from reference TRBV7-7 and TRBJ2-1, is GAGVSQSPRYKVTKRGQDVTLRCDPISSHATLYWYQQALGQGPEFLTYFNYEAQPDKSGLPSDRFSAERPEGSISTLTIQRTEQRDSAMYRCASSFGTDNEQFFGPGTRLTVL.

V gene TRBV9 combines with J gene TRBJ1-5, with unresolved D. CDR1 is SGDLS, CDR2 YYNGEE, per germline. Trimming left V 2 bases short and J 3 bases short, with 12 bases between. The CDR3 loop spans 15 amino acids. The CDR3 nucleotides are TGTGCCAGCAGCGTGCTACATCCTTCCAATCAGCCCCAGCATTTT. Protein: CASSVLHPSNQPQHF.

The rearrangement joins TRBV2 to TRBJ1-4; a weak D match, TRBD1 (5 bases). This CDR3 has 14 amino acids. In germline, CDR1 is SNHLY, CDR2 FYNNEI. The V gene lost 6 bases and the J gene lost 8 bases, with 16 bases spanning the gap. CDR3 DNA: TGTGCCAGCAGGGTGGGACGAGGTGGGGAAAAACTGTTTTTT. As protein: CASRVGRGGEKLFF.

The chain joins TRBV10-3 to TRBJ1-2, with D unresolved. Trimming removed 3 bases from V and 2 bases from J, with 16 bases in between. CDR1 and CDR2 from the germline V gene are ENHRY and SYGVKD. This CDR3 spans 16 amino acids. The CDR3 region is CAISDVVRVANYGYTF. Written as DNA, the CDR3 is TGTGCCATCAGTGACGTCGTGAGGGTGGCGAACTATGGCTACACCTTC.

The chain combines TRBV5-1 with TRBJ1-1; D is unresolved. From germline, CDR1 is SGHRS and CDR2 YFSETQ. This CDR3 has 14 amino acids. The V gene lost 2 bases and the J gene lost 0 bases, with 8 bases spanning the gap. In DNA, the CDR3 is TGCGCCAGCAGCTTCACCTACATGAACACTGAAGCTTTCTTT. Protein sequence: CASSFTYMNTEAFF.

This chain connects TRBV19 to TRBJ1-1, with 12 bases fitting TRBD1. Trimming cost V 5 bases and J 3 bases; bases outside gene matches: 10. CDR1 is LNHDA, CDR2 SQIVND, per germline (reference sequence). The CDR3 runs to 17 residues. Here the CDR3 DNA reads TGTGCCAGTAGTTGGGACAGGGGGCCTCCTAAGTACACTGAAGCTTTCTTT. Protein: CASSWDRGPPKYTEAFF.

The table lists this clone with a few counts. The chain links TRBV2 to TRBJ1-4; TRBD1 matches at 11 bases. The germline gives CDR1 SNHLY, CDR2 FYNNEI. CDR3 length: 14 residues. Trimming removed 4 bases from V and 6 bases from J; junction bases left unmatched: 1. The CDR3 is CASSGDRGDEKLFF. The CDR3 region has the DNA TGTGCCAGCAGTGGGGACAGGGGGGATGAAAAACTGTTTTTT.

The CDR3 loop is CASSLGLLSYEQYF. CDR3 sequence (DNA): TGCGCCAGCAGCTTGGGACTCCTCTCCTACGAGCAGTACTTC. The chain uses TRBV4-1 and TRBJ2-7; tentative D call: TRBD2 (6 bases). The CDR3 is 14 amino acids. CDR1 and CDR2 from the germline V gene are MGHRA and YSYEKL. V shed 5 bases and J shed 0 bases, with 11 bases lying between them.

The V and J genes are TRBV28 and TRBJ1-2; D is unclear. This CDR3 region has 15 residues. V lost 2 bases and J 4 bases, leaving 14 bases between the germline ends. CDR1 and CDR2 (germline): MDHEN, SYDVKM. CDR3 in DNA: TGTGCCAGCAGTTTACCCGCCCCGGCCGGCTATGGCTACACCTTC. Translating it yields CASSLPAPAGYGYTF.